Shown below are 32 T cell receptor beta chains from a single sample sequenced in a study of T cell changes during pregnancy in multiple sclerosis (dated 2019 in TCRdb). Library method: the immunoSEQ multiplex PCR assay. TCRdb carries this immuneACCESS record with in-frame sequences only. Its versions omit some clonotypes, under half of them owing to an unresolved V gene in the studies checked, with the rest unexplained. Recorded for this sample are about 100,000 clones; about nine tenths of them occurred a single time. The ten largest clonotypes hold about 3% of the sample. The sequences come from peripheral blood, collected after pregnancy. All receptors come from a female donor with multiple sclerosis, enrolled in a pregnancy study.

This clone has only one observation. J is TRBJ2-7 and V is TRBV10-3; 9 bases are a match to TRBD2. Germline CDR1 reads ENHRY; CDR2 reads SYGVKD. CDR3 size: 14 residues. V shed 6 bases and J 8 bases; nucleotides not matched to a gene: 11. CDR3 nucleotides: TGTGCCATCAGGACCACGGGACTAGCCCCGAAGCAGTACTTC. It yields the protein CAIRTTGLAPKQYF.

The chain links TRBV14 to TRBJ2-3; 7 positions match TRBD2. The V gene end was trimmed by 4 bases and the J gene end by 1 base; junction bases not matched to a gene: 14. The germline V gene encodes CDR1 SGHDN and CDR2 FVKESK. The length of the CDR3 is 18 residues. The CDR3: CASSPGWEGLYGTDTQYF. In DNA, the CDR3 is TGTGCCAGCAGCCCCGGCTGGGAGGGGCTCTACGGCACAGATACGCAGTATTTT. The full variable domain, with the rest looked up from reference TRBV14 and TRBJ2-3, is EAGVTQFPSHSVIEKGQTVTLRCDPISGHDNLYWYRRVMGKEIKFLLHFVKESKQDESGMPNNRFLAERTGGTYSTLKVQPAELEDSGVYFCASSPGWEGLYGTDTQYFGPGTRLTVL.

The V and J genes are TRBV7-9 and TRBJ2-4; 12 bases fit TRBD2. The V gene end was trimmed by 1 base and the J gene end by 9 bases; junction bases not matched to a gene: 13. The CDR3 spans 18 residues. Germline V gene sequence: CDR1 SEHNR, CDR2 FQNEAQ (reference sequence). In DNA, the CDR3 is TGTGCCAGCAGCTTAGGTTTTACTAGCGGGGGGCGTGAGGTCATTCAGTACTTC. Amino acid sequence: CASSLGFTSGGREVIQYF.

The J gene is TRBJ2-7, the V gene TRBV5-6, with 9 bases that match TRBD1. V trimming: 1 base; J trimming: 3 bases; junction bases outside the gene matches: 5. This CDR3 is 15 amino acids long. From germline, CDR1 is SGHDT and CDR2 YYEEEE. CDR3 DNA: TGTGCCAGCAGCTTGTGGTGGACAGGGGACTACGAGCAGTACTTC. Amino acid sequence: CASSLWWTGDYEQYF.

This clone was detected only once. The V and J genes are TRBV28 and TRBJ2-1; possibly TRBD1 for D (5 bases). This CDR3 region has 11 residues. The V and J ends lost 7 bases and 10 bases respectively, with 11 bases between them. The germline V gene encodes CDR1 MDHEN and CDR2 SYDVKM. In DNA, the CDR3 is TGTGCCAGCAACCCAGGGTACGAGCAGTTCTTC. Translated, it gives CASNPGYEQFF.

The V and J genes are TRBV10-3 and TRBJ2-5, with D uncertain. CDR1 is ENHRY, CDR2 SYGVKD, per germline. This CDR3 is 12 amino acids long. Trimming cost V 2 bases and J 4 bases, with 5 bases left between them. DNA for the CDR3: TGTGCCATCAGTGAGGAGTCAGAGACCCAGTACTTC. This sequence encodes CAISEESETQYF.

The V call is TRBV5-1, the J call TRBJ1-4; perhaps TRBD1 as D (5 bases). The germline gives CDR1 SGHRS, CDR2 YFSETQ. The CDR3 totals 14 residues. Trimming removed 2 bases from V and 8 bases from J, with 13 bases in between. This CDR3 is CASSFEGVGEKLFF. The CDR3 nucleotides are TGCGCCAGCAGCTTTGAAGGGGTGGGCGAAAAACTGTTTTTT. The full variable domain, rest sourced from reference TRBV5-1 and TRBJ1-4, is KAGVTQTPRYLIKTRGQQVTLSCSPISGHRSVSWYQQTPGQGLQFLFEYFSETQRNKGNFPGRFSGRQFSNSRSEMNVSTLELGDSALYLCASSFEGVGEKLFFGSGTQLSVL.

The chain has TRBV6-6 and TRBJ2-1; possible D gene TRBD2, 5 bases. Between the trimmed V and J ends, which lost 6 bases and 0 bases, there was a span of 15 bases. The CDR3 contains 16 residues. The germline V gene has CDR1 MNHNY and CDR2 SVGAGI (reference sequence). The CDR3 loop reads CASRNPVRDSYNEQFF. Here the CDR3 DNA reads TGTGCCAGCAGGAATCCGGTCCGGGACTCCTACAATGAGCAGTTCTTC.

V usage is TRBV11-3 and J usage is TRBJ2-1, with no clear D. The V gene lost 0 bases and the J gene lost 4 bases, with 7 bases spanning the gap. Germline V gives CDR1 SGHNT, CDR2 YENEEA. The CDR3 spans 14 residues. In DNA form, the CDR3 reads TGTGCCAGCAGCTTAGACAGGTTTTACAATGAGCAGTTCTTC. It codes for CASSLDRFYNEQFF.

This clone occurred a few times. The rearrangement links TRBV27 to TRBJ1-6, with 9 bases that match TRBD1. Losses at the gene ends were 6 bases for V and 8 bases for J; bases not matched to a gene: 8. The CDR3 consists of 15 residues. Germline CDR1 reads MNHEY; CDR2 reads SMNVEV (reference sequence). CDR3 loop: CASSSGTGRYSPLHF. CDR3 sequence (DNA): TGTGCCAGCAGCTCCGGGACAGGGCGATATTCACCCCTCCACTTT.

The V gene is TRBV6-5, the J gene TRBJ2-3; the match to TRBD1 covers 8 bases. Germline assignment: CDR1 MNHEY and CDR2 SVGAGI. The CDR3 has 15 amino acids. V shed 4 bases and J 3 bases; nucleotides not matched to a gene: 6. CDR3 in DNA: TGTGCCAGCAGTTCGGCAGGGGGCTTGACAGATACGCAGTATTTT. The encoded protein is CASSSAGGLTDTQYF.

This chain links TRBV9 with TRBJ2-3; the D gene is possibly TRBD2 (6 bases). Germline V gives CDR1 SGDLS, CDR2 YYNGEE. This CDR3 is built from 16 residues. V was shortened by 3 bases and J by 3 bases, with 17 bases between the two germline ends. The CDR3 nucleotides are TGTGCCAGCAGCGCTTTTCCGGGGGAAGGAACAGATACGCAGTATTTT. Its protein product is CASSAFPGEGTDTQYF.

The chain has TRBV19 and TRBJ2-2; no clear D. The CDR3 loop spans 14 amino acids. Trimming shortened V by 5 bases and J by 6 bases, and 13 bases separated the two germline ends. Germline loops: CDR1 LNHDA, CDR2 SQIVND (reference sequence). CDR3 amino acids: CASSPLRYPGELFF. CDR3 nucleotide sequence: TGTGCCAGTAGTCCACTGCGGTATCCCGGGGAGCTGTTTTTT.

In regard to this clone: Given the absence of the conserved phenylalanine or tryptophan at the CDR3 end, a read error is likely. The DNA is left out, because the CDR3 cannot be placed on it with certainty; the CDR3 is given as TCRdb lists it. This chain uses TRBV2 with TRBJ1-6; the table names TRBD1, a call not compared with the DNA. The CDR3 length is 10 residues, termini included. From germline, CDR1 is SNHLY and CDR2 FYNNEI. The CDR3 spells CASSWDRAFL.

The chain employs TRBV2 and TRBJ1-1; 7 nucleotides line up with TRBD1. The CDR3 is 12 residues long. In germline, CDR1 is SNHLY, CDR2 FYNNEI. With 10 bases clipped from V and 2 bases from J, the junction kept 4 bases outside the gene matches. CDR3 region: CATGTANTEAFF. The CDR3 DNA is TGTGCCACCGGGACAGCTAACACTGAAGCTTTCTTT.

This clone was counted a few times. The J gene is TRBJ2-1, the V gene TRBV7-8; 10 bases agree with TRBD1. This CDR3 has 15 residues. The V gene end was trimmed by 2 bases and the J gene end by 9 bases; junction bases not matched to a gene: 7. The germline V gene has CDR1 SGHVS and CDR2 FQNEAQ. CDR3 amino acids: CASSLRRDRGSEQFF. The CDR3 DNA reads TGTGCCAGCAGCTTAAGGCGGGACAGGGGCTCTGAGCAGTTCTTC.

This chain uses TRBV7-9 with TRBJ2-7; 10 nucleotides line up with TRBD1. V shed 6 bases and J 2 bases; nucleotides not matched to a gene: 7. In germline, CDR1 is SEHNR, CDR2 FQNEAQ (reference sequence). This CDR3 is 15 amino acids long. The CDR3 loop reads CASSRDRGLTYEQYF. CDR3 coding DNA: TGTGCCAGCAGTCGAGACAGGGGGCTTACCTACGAGCAGTACTTC.

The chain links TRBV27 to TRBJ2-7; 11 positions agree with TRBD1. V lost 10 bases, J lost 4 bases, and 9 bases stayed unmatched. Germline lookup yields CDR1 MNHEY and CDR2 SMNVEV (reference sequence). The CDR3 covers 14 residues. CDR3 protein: CATRSDRGRYEQYF. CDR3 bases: TGTGCCACCCGGTCGGACAGGGGGCGGTACGAGCAGTACTTC.

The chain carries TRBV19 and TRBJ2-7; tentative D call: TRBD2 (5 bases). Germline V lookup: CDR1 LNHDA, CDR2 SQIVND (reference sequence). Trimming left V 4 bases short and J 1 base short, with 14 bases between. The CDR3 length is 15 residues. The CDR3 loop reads CASSSLEGFSYEQYF. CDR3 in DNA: TGTGCCAGTAGTAGCCTTGAGGGTTTTTCCTACGAGCAGTACTTC. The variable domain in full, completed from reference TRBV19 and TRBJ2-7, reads DGGITQSPKYLFRKEGQNVTLSCEQNLNHDAMYWYRQDPGQGLRLIYYSQIVNDFQKGDIAEGYSVSREKKESFPLTVTSAQKNPTAFYLCASSSLEGFSYEQYFGPGTRLTVT.

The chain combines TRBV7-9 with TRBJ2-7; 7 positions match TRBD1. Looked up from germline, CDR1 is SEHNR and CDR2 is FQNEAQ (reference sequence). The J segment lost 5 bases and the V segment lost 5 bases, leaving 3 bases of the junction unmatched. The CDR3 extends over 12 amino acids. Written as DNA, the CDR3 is TGTGCCAGCAGCCCGGGACAGAACGAGCAGTACTTC. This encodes CASSPGQNEQYF.

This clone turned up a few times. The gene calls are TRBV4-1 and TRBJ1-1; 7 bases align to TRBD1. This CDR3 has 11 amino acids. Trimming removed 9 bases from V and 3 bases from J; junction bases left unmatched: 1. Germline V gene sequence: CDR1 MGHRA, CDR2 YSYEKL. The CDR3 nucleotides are TGCGCCAGTACAGGGGACACTGAAGCTTTCTTT. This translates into CASTGDTEAFF.

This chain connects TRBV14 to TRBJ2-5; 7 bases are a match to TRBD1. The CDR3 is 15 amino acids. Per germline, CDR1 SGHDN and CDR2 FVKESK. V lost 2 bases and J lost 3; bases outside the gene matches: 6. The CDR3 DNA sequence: TGTGCCAGCAGCCAACTACAGGGGTGGGAAGAGACCCAGTACTTC. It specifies CASSQLQGWEETQYF.

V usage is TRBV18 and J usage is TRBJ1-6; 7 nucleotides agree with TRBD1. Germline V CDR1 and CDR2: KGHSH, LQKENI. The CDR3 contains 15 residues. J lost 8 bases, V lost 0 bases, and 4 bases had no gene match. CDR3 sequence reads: CASSPPTGDYSPLHF. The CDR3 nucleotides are TGTGCCAGCTCACCACCTACAGGGGATTATTCACCCCTCCACTTT.

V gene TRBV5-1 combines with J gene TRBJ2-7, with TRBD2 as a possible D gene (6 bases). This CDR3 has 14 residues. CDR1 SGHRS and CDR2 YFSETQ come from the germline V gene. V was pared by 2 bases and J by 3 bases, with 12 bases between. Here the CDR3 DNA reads TGCGCCAGCAGCTTCGGCGGGGACTTCTACGAGCAGTACTTC. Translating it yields CASSFGGDFYEQYF.

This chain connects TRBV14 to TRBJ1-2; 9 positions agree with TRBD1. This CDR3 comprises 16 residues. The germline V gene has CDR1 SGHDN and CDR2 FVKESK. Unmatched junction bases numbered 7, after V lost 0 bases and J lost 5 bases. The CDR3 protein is CASSQDLTGGKYGYTF. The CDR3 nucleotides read TGTGCCAGCAGCCAAGATCTTACAGGGGGCAAGTATGGCTACACCTTC.

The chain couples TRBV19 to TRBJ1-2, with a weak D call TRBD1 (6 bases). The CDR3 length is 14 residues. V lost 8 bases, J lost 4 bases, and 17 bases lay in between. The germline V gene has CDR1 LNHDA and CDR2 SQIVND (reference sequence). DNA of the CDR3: TGTGCCAGTTCACCTGGACAGCTCCTCTATGGCTACACCTTC. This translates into CASSPGQLLYGYTF.

CDR3 nucleotide sequence: TGTGCCACCCAGCGCGCGGGGGGGGCGGCCAAAAACATTCAGTACTTC. Residues: CATQRAGGAAKNIQYF. The V call is TRBV21-1, the J call TRBJ2-4; the table calls TRBD2, which could not be checked here. TRBV21-1 is labeled a pseudogene. The CDR3 totals 16 residues.

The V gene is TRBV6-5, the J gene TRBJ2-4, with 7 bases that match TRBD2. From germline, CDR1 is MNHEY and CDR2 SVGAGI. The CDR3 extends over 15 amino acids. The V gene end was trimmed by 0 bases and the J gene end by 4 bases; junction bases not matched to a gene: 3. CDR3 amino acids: CASSYSSGGKNIQYF. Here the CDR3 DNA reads TGTGCCAGCAGTTACTCATCCGGGGGGAAAAACATTCAGTACTTC.

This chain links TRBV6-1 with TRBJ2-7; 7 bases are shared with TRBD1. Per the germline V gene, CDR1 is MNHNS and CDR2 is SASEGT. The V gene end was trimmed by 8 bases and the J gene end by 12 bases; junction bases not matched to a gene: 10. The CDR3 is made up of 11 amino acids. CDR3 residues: CASRQGRKGYF. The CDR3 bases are TGTGCCAGCCGACAGGGCCGGAAGGGGTACTTC.

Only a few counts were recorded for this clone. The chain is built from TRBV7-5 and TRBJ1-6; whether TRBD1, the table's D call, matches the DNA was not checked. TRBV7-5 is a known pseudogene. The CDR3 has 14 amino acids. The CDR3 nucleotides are TGTGCCAGAAGCTTAGACACCAATAATTCACCCCTCCACTTT. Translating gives CARSLDTNNSPLHF.

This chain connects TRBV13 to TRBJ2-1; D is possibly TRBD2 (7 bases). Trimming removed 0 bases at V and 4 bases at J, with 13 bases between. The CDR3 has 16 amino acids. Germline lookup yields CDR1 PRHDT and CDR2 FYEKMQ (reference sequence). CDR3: CASSLGEGEGYNEQFF. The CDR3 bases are TGTGCCAGCAGCTTAGGAGAGGGGGAGGGGTACAATGAGCAGTTCTTC. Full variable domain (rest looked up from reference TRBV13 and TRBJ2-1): AAGVIQSPRHLIKEKRETATLKCYPIPRHDTVYWYQQGPGQDPQFLISFYEKMQSDKGSIPDRFSAQQFSDYHSELNMSSLELGDSALYFCASSLGEGEGYNEQFFGPGTRLTVL.

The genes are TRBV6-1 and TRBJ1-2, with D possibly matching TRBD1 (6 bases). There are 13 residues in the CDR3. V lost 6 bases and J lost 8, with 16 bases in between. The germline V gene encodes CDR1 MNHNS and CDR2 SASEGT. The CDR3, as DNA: TGTGCCAGCAGCCTACAGGGAGGGAAAGGCTACACCTTC. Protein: CASSLQGGKGYTF.